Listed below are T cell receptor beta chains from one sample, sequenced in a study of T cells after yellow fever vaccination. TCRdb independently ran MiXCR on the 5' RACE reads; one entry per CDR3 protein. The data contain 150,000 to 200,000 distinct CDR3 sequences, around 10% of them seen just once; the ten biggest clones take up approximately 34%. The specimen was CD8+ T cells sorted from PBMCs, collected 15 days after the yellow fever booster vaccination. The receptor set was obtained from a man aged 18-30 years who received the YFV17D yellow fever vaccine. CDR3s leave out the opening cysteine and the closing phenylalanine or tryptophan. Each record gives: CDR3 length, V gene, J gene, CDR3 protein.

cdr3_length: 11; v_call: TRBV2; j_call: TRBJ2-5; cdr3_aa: ASRGLNRETQY
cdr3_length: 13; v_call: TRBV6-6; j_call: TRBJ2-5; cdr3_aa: ASSPGTAVEETQY
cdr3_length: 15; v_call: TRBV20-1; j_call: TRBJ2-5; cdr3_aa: SARALHISGGQETQY
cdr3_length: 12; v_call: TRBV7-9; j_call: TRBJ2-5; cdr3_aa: ASSLRTGHETQY
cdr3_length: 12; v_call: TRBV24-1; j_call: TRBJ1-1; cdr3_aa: ATSDQTVNTEAF
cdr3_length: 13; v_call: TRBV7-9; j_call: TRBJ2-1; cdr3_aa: ASSSPGSGYNEQF
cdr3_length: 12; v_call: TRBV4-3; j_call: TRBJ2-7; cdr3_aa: ASSQESLGYEQY
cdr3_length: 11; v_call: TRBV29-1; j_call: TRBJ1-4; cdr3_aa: SVKQGNNEKLF
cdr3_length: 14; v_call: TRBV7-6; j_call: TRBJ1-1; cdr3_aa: ASSLVRGDRGTEAF
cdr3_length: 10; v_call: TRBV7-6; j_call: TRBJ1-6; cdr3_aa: ASSLEGSPLH
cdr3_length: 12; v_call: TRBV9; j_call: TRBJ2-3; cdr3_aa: ASSALRPSDTQY
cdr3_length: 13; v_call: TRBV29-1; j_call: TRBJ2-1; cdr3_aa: SVPLPRGPNNEQF
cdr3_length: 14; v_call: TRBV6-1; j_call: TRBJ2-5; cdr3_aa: ASSEAIGSGEETQY
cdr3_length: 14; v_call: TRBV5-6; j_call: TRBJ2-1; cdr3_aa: ASSLATGGRYNEQF
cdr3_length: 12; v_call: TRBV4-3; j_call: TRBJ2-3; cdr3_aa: ASSGDRGTDTQY
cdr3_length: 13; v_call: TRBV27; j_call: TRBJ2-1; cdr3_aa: ASSLLQGARNEQF
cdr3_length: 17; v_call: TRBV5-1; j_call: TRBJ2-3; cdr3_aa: ASSLASAGGPNLPDTQY
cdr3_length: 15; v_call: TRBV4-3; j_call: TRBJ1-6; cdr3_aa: ASGQDTVLSYNSPLH
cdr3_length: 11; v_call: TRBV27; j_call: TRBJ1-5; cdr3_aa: ASSLMGNQPQH
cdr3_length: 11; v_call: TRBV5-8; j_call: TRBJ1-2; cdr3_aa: ASSTSGGGGYT
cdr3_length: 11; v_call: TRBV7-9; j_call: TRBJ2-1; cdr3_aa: ASEGQGEDEQF
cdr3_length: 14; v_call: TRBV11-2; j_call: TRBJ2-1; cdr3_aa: ASSLAGGPLYNEQF
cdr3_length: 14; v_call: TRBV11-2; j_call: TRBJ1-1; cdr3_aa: ASSLVEFPLNTEAF
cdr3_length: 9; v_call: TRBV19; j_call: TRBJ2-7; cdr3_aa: AGLTSLVQY
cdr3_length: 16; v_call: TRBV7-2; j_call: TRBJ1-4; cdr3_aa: ASSLDSAIVPTNEKLF
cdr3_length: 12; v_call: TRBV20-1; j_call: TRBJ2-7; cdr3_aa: SASCRPQSFEQY
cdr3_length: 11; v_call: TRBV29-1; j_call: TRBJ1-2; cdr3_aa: SVAVWANYGYT
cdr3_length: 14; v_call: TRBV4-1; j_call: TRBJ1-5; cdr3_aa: ASSQELGTGPQPQH
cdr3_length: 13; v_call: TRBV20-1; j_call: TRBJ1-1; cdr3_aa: SASPRLWSATEAF
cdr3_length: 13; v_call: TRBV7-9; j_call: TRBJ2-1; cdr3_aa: ASSLASGGYNEQF
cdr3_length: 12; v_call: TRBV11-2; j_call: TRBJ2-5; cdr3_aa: ASSSSQGQETQY
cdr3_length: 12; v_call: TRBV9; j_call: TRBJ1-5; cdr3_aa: ASSVSGLDQPQH
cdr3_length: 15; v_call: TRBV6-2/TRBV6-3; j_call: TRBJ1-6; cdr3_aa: ASSYSRESSYNSPLH
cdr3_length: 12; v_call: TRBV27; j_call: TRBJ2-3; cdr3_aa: ASSLLESTDTQY
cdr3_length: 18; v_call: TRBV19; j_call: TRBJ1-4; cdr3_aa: ASSIRGRSTGEATNEKLF